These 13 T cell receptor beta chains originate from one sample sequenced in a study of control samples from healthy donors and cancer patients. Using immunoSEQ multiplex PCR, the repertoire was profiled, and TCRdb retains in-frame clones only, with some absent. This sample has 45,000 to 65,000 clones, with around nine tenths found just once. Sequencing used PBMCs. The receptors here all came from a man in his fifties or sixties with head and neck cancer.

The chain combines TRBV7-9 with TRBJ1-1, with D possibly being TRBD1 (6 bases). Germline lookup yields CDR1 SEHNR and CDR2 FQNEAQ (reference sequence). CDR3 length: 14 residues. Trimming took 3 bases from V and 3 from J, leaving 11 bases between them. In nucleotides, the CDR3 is TGTGCCAGCAGCTTTAACAGGGTTGACACTGAAGCTTTCTTT. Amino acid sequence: CASSFNRVDTEAFF.

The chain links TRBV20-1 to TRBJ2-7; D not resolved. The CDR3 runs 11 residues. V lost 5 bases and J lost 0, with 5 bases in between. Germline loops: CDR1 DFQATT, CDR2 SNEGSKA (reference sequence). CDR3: CSADNSYEQYF. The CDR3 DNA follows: TGCAGTGCTGATAACTCCTACGAGCAGTACTTC.

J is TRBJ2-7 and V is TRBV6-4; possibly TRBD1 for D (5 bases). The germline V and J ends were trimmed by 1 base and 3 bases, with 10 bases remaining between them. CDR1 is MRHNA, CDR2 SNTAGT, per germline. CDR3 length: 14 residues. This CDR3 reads CASSDYPQVYEQYF. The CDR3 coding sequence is TGTGCCAGCAGTGACTACCCACAGGTCTACGAGCAGTACTTC.

Here the CDR3 reads CASSMDRGRNEQFF. The CDR3 DNA sequence: TGTGCCAGTAGTATGGACAGGGGTAGGAATGAGCAGTTCTTC. This sequence joins TRBV19 and TRBJ2-1; 9 bases map to TRBD1. The CDR3 has 14 amino acids. The V and J ends lost 3 bases and 7 bases, in that order; junction bases with no gene match: 4. Germline V gene lookup returns CDR1 LNHDA and CDR2 SQIVND (reference sequence).

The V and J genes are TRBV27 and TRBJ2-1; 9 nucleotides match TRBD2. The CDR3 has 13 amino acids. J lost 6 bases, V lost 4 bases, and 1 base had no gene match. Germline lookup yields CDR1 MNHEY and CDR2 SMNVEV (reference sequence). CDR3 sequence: CASSSSGVNEQFF. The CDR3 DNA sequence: TGTGCCAGCAGTTCTAGCGGGGTCAATGAGCAGTTCTTC.

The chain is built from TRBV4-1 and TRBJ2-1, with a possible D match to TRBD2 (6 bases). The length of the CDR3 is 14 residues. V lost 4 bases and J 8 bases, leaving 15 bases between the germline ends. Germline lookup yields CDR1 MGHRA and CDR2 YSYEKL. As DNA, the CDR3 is TGCGCCAGCAGCCTTGTCGGGGGAGCATATGAGCAGTTCTTC. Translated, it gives CASSLVGGAYEQFF.

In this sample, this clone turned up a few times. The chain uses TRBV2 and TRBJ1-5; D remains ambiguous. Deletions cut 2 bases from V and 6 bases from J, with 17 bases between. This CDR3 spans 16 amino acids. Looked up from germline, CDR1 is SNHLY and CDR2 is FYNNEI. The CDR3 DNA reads TGTGCCAGCAGTGAATCAAGGGTTTTTTCTCGTCAGCCCCAGCATTTT. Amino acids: CASSESRVFSRQPQHF.

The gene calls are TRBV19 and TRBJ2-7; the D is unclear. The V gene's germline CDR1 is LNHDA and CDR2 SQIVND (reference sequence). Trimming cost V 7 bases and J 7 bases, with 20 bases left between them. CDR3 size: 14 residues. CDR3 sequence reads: CASTLSSLVGEQYF. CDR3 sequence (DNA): TGTGCCAGTACCCTGAGCTCCTTGGTGGGTGAGCAGTACTTC.

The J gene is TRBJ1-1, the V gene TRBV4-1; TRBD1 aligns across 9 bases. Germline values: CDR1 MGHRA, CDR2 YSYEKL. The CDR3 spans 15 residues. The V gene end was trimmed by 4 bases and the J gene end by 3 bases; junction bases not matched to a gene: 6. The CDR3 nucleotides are TGCGCCAGCAGCCGGGGACAGGGAAGAGACACTGAAGCTTTCTTT. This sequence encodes CASSRGQGRDTEAFF.

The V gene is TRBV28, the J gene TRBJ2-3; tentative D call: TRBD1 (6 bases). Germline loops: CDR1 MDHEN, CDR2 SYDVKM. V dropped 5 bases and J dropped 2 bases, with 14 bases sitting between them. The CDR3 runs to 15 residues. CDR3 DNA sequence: TGTGCCAGCAGTCCGCTAGGGGGTGTCACAGATACGCAGTATTTT. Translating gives CASSPLGGVTDTQYF.

CDR3 sequence (DNA): TGCAGCGTTGAAGCAGGGAGGTTGACCACTGAAGCTTTCTTT. Encoded protein: CSVEAGRLTTEAFF. V is TRBV29-1 and J is TRBJ1-1, with D perhaps TRBD1 (5 bases). Germline V gene lookup returns CDR1 SQVTM and CDR2 ANQGSEA. This CDR3 region has 14 residues. The germline V and J ends were trimmed by 1 base and 4 bases, with 13 bases remaining between them.

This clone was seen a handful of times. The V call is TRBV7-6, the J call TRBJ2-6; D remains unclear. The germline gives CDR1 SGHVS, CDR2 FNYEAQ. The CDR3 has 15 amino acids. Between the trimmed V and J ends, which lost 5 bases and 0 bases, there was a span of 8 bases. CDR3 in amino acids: CASSPKTSGANVLTF. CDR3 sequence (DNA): TGTGCCAGCAGCCCGAAGACCTCTGGGGCCAACGTCCTGACTTTC. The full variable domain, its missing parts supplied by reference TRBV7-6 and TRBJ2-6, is GAGVSQSPRYKVTKRGQDVALRCDPISGHVSLYWYRQALGQGPEFLTYFNYEAQQDKSGLPNDRFSAERPEGSISTLTIQRTEQRDSAMYRCASSPKTSGANVLTFGAGSRLTVL.

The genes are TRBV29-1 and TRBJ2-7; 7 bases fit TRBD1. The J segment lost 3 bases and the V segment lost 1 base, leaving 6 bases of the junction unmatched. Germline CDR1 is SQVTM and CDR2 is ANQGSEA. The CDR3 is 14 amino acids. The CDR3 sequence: CSVEALGQSYEQYF. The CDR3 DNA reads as TGCAGCGTTGAAGCCCTGGGACAGAGCTACGAGCAGTACTTC.